This TCR beta chain appears in the sequencing data of a study of PD-L1 blockade in urothelial cancer. In the study overall: The study recovered a median of around 130,000 T cells per blood sample.

The templates were synthetic TCR analogs, and they were spiked into each PCR. The data were produced by immunoSEQ multiplex PCR, yet TCRdb's version contains in-frame clones alone and is incomplete. The repertoire holds about 29,000 clones, with more than 75% as singletons. Germline values: CDR1 LNHNV, CDR2 YYDKDF (reference sequence). This CDR3 region has 15 residues. V shed 8 bases, J shed 7 bases, and the junction held 11 bases outside the gene matches. The sequencing used PBMCs, collected around atezolizumab (anti-PD-L1) treatment. This TCR derives from a man aged 50-59 years with urothelial cancer. The chain employs TRBV15 and TRBJ1-1, with 12 bases fitting TRBD1. CDR3 loop: CATDLGDRGRVEAFF. The CDR3, as DNA: TGTGCCACCGATTTAGGGGACAGGGGGCGGGTTGAAGCTTTCTTT.